These 16 T cell receptor beta chains share one sample of origin, sequenced in a study of cytomegalovirus exposure and HLA in healthy donors. Use of 60 Vbeta and 13 Jbeta primers characterized the PCR. Method: immunoSEQ multiplex PCR; TCRdb's copy keeps in-frame clones and lacks some. The profile shows under 200,000 clones, about 75% of them singletons. Input material: PBMCs. These receptors originate from a male donor in good health and CMV-seronegative.

V and J are TRBV27 and TRBJ2-1; 7 bases are a match to TRBD2. Germline assignment: CDR1 MNHEY and CDR2 SMNVEV (reference sequence). The junction had 3 bases not matched to a gene; V was cut back by 5 bases and J by 2 bases. This CDR3 region has 14 residues. The chain's CDR3 is CASSVAGAYNEQFF. The CDR3 coding sequence is TGTGCCAGCAGTGTTGCGGGGGCCTACAATGAGCAGTTCTTC.

V and J are TRBV7-8 and TRBJ2-1; 13 bases agree with TRBD2. Germline trimming cut 5 bases from V and 6 bases from J; bases unmatched to any gene: 4. Per the germline V gene, CDR1 is SGHVS and CDR2 is FQNEAQ. The CDR3 sequence is 15 residues long. CDR3 in DNA: TGTGCCAGCAGCCGCGGGACTAGCGGGATCAATGAGCAGTTCTTC. Translating gives CASSRGTSGINEQFF.

This clone showed up just once. The genes are TRBV6-6 and TRBJ2-1; TRBD2 might be the D (6 bases). This CDR3 comprises 16 residues. Trimming cost V 6 bases and J 2 bases, with 17 bases left between them. Germline values: CDR1 MNHNY, CDR2 SVGAGI (reference sequence). CDR3 coding DNA: TGTGCCAGCAGCCCCCGTAGCGGTACAACCTACAATGAGCAGTTCTTC. Protein sequence: CASSPRSGTTYNEQFF.

The chain uses TRBV19 and TRBJ1-4, with a possible D match to TRBD1 (6 bases). Trimming left V 6 bases short and J 0 bases short, with 14 bases between. The CDR3 is made up of 16 amino acids. Germline CDR1 and CDR2: LNHDA and SQIVND (reference sequence). For the CDR3, the DNA is TGTGCCAGTAGATGGGAGGGGGGAGCAACTAATGAAAAACTGTTTTTT. It is translated as CASRWEGGATNEKLFF.

The chain links TRBV4-1 to TRBJ2-1; 8 nucleotides agree with TRBD2. Germline CDR1 reads MGHRA; CDR2 reads YSYEKL. V lost 0 bases, J lost 0 bases, and 7 bases stayed unmatched. CDR3 length: 18 amino acids. CDR3 nucleotides: TGCGCCAGCAGCCAAGAAAACGGGGGGGCGGGCTCCTACAATGAGCAGTTCTTC. Amino acid sequence: CASSQENGGAGSYNEQFF.

Comment on this clone: The sample has other DNA sequences that encode this CDR3 too. The chain links TRBV7-9 to TRBJ2-7; the match to TRBD1 covers 7 bases. CDR3 length: 14 amino acids. The V gene's germline CDR1 is SEHNR and CDR2 FQNEAQ (reference sequence). Trimming took 5 bases from V and 7 from J; bases not matched to a gene: 11. DNA for the CDR3: TGTGCCAGCAGCGCCCGGGACAGTCCCCTGGAGCAGTACTTC. This codes for CASSARDSPLEQYF. Together with reference TRBV7-9 and TRBJ2-7, the CDR3 gives the full variable domain: DTGVSQNPRHKITKRGQNVTFRCDPISEHNRLYWYRQTLGQGPEFLTYFQNEAQLEKSRLLSDRFSAERPKGSFSTLEIQRTEQGDSAMYLCASSARDSPLEQYFGPGTRLTVT.

The chain is built from TRBV7-9 and TRBJ2-3; 9 bases are a match to TRBD1. V trimming: 5 bases; J trimming: 1 base; junction bases outside the gene matches: 4. This CDR3 comprises 15 residues. The germline CDR1 and CDR2 sequences are SEHNR and FQNEAQ (reference sequence). The CDR3 loop is CASSPNRGRTDTQYF. CDR3 nucleotide sequence: TGTGCCAGCAGCCCCAACAGGGGGCGCACAGATACGCAGTATTTT.

V is TRBV10-3 and J is TRBJ2-5; TRBD1 agrees at 8 bases. V shed 2 bases, J shed 5 bases, and the junction held 7 bases outside the gene matches. CDR3 size: 15 residues. Germline CDR1 ENHRY, CDR2 SYGVKD. The CDR3 loop reads CAISEQTGVGETQYF. The CDR3 nucleotides read TGTGCCATCAGTGAGCAGACAGGGGTAGGGGAGACCCAGTACTTC.

The chain combines TRBV11-1 with TRBJ1-4; 7 bases map to TRBD1. V was clipped by 5 bases and J by 5 bases; unmatched bases: 5. Germline CDR1 and CDR2: SGHAT and FQDESV (reference sequence). The CDR3 runs to 14 residues. The CDR3 DNA reads TGTGCCAGCAGCAGGGGGCAGCCGAATGAAAAACTGTTTTTT. Amino acids: CASSRGQPNEKLFF. Supplemented by reference TRBV11-1 and TRBJ1-4, the full variable domain reads EAEVAQSPRYKITEKSQAVAFWCDPISGHATLYWYRQILGQGPELLVQFQDESVVDDSQLPKDRFSAERLKGVDSTLKIQPAELGDSAMYLCASSRGQPNEKLFFGSGTQLSVL.

The gene calls are TRBV6-4 and TRBJ2-1, with 9 nucleotides matching TRBD2. The CDR3 spans 15 residues. V lost 0 bases, J lost 5 bases, and 2 bases stayed unmatched. The germline CDR1 and CDR2 sequences are MRHNA and SNTAGT. The chain's CDR3 is CASSDSGLANNEQFF. The CDR3 coding sequence is TGTGCCAGCAGTGACTCGGGACTAGCCAACAATGAGCAGTTCTTC.

V and J are TRBV5-8 and TRBJ2-1; 9 positions match TRBD2. The V gene end was trimmed by 0 bases and the J gene end by 5 bases; junction bases not matched to a gene: 12. CDR3 length equals 18 residues. Germline-derived CDR1 and CDR2 are SGHTS and YDEGEE. The CDR3 nucleotides are TGTGCCAGCAGCTTGGCCAAGATGGGGACTAGCAGTCACAATGAGCAGTTCTTC. Residues: CASSLAKMGTSSHNEQFF. The variable domain in full, with the rest retrieved from reference TRBV5-8 and TRBJ2-1, is EAGVTQSPTHLIKTRGQQATLRCSPISGHTSVYWYQQALGLGLQFLLWYDEGEERNRGNFPPRFSGRQFPNYSSELNVNALELEDSALYLCASSLAKMGTSSHNEQFFGPGTRLTVL.

V usage is TRBV6-1 and J usage is TRBJ1-4; D might be TRBD1 (6 bases). V lost 5 bases and J 7 bases, leaving 17 bases between the germline ends. The CDR3 is 15 amino acids. Germline V gives CDR1 MNHNS, CDR2 SASEGT. The CDR3 region is CASSLLQGAGEKLFF. Written as DNA, the CDR3 is TGTGCCAGCAGTCTGCTACAGGGCGCGGGTGAAAAACTGTTTTTT.

The chain employs TRBV2 and TRBJ2-5; D uncertain. This CDR3 region has 12 residues. The V gene's germline CDR1 is SNHLY and CDR2 FYNNEI. V was pared by 4 bases and J by 5 bases, with 8 bases between. CDR3 bases: TGTGCCAGCAGTGCGTGGCGGGAGACCCAGTACTTC. This translates into CASSAWRETQYF.

V usage is TRBV12-2 and J usage is TRBJ1-2; the DNA was not compared with TRBD1, the D call given in the table. TRBV12-2 is described as a pseudogene. The CDR3 has 14 amino acids. The CDR3 nucleotides are TGTGCAAGTCGCGAACAGGGGCGGGTCTATGGCTACACCTTC. Its translation is CASREQGRVYGYTF.

This clone was observed a handful of times. The V gene is TRBV10-3, the J gene TRBJ1-3; tentative D call: TRBD1 (6 bases). Germline V lookup: CDR1 ENHRY, CDR2 SYGVKD. The V and J ends lost 4 bases and 0 bases respectively, with 10 bases between them. The length of the CDR3 is 15 residues. Here the CDR3 reads CAISGQVNSGNTIYF. The CDR3 coding sequence is TGTGCCATCAGTGGACAGGTGAACTCTGGAAACACCATATATTTT.

The V and J genes are TRBV27 and TRBJ1-1, with 9 bases matching TRBD1. Germline values: CDR1 MNHEY, CDR2 SMNVEV (reference sequence). CDR3 length: 15 residues. Germline trimming cut 6 bases from V and 2 bases from J; bases unmatched to any gene: 7. The CDR3 DNA reads as TGTGCCAGCAGAAAACAGGGGGCAAAAAACACTGAAGCTTTCTTT. This encodes CASRKQGAKNTEAFF.